Each of the 30 T cell receptor beta chains below was sequenced from the same sample in a study of technical replicates of blood from several donors. Some clones are missing from TCRdb's copy, which holds only in-frame ones; the method was immunoSEQ multiplex PCR. The sample contains approximately 80,000 clones, around 91% of which appear only once. The sample comprised T cells isolated from PBMCs. Source of these receptors: a human donor in good health.

The J gene is TRBJ1-2, the V gene TRBV5-4; 10 nucleotides match TRBD1. V trimming: 4 bases; J trimming: 8 bases; junction bases outside the gene matches: 8. Germline V gene data show CDR1 as SGHNT and CDR2 as YYREEE (reference sequence). This CDR3 comprises 14 residues. CDR3 loop: CASSLLDRGRGYTF. The CDR3, as DNA: TGTGCCAGCAGCCTTCTCGACAGGGGGCGAGGCTACACCTTC.

This chain's CDR3 is CASSPGTSGVQETQYF. CDR3 coding DNA: TGCGCCAGCAGCCCCGGGACTAGCGGAGTCCAAGAGACCCAGTACTTC. The gene calls are TRBV5-1 and TRBJ2-5, with 11 nucleotides matching TRBD2. The CDR3 is made up of 16 amino acids. The V gene end was trimmed by 4 bases and the J gene end by 1 base; junction bases not matched to a gene: 6. Per germline, CDR1 SGHRS and CDR2 YFSETQ.

The chain has TRBV7-9 and TRBJ2-7; 7 bases agree with TRBD1. The CDR3 covers 15 residues. Looked up from germline, CDR1 is SEHNR and CDR2 is FQNEAQ (reference sequence). With 3 bases clipped from V and 2 bases from J, the junction kept 7 bases outside the gene matches. The CDR3: CASSFGRQGTYEQYF. The CDR3 DNA is TGTGCCAGCAGCTTCGGACGACAGGGTACCTACGAGCAGTACTTC. The whole variable domain, filled in from reference TRBV7-9 and TRBJ2-7, reads DTGVSQNPRHKITKRGQNVTFRCDPISEHNRLYWYRQTLGQGPEFLTYFQNEAQLEKSRLLSDRFSAERPKGSFSTLEIQRTEQGDSAMYLCASSFGRQGTYEQYFGPGTRLTVT.

This rearrangement joins TRBV7-3 to TRBJ2-2; 14 bases map to TRBD2. This CDR3 is 16 amino acids long. With 3 bases clipped from V and 7 bases from J, the junction kept 4 bases outside the gene matches. Per germline, CDR1 SGHTA and CDR2 FQGTGA. The DNA of the CDR3 is TGTGCCAGCAGCTTGGGACTAGCGGGAGAGCACGGGGAGCTGTTTTTT. It yields the protein CASSLGLAGEHGELFF.

This clone occurred once. V and J are TRBV28 and TRBJ1-3, with D possibly TRBD1 on 5 matching bases. V was trimmed by 2 bases and J by 0 bases, leaving 11 bases between them. CDR1 and CDR2 from the germline V gene are MDHEN and SYDVKM. This CDR3 comprises 16 residues. Written as DNA, the CDR3 is TGTGCCAGCAGTTTAGACAGTGTCATCTCTGGAAACACCATATATTTT. Protein product: CASSLDSVISGNTIYF.

The chain is built from TRBV27 and TRBJ1-5; the match to TRBD1 covers 7 bases. The length of the CDR3 is 17 residues. CDR1 is MNHEY, CDR2 SMNVEV, per germline (reference sequence). Losses at the gene ends were 1 base for V and 2 bases for J; bases not matched to a gene: 8. The chain's CDR3 is CASSLWFPGQGNQPQHF. The CDR3 DNA sequence: TGTGCCAGCAGTTTATGGTTTCCCGGACAGGGCAATCAGCCCCAGCATTTT.

This chain uses TRBV5-6 with TRBJ2-7; maybe TRBD2 (6 bases). Trimming cost V 3 bases and J 3 bases, with 10 bases left between them. The germline V gene encodes CDR1 SGHDT and CDR2 YYEEEE. The CDR3 sequence is 13 residues long. The CDR3 protein is CASSWGGSYEQYF. Here the CDR3 DNA reads TGTGCCAGCAGCTGGGGAGGTAGCTACGAGCAGTACTTC.

This clone appeared once. The chain is built from TRBV10-3 and TRBJ2-1; 12 nucleotides align to TRBD2. In germline, CDR1 is ENHRY, CDR2 SYGVKD. The CDR3 spans 14 residues. Germline trimming cut 10 bases from V and 5 bases from J; bases unmatched to any gene: 6. DNA of the CDR3: TGTGCCACCGTACTAGCGGGAGGTAACAATGAGCAGTTCTTC. Translating it yields CATVLAGGNNEQFF.

The chain uses TRBV4-2 and TRBJ1-2; 8 positions agree with TRBD1. Unmatched junction bases numbered 10, after V lost 4 bases and J lost 6 bases. Looked up from germline, CDR1 is LGHNA and CDR2 is YNFKEQ. This CDR3 spans 15 amino acids. The CDR3 region is CASSPPDRGGDGYTF. The CDR3 bases are TGTGCCAGCAGCCCCCCAGACAGGGGCGGGGATGGCTACACCTTC.

V usage is TRBV11-3 and J usage is TRBJ2-4; no definite D call. This CDR3 region has 13 residues. V shed 3 bases and J shed 1 base, with 4 bases lying between them. In germline, CDR1 is SGHNT, CDR2 YENEEA. CDR3 coding DNA: TGTGCCAGCAGCTTCAGGGCCAAAAACATTCAGTACTTC. Translated: CASSFRAKNIQYF.

This chain links TRBV9 with TRBJ2-7; TRBD1 might be the D (6 bases). There are 14 residues in the CDR3. Trimming took 5 bases from V and 0 from J, leaving 12 bases between them. From germline, CDR1 is SGDLS and CDR2 YYNGEE. CDR3 in amino acids: CASSITGSSYEQYF. The CDR3 DNA sequence: TGTGCCAGCAGTATTACAGGGTCCTCCTACGAGCAGTACTTC.

The CDR3 nucleotides are TGTGCCTGGAGTGTAGAGTTATGGGGGGATCAGCCCCAGCATTTT. Amino acid sequence: CAWSVELWGDQPQHF. This chain links TRBV30 with TRBJ1-5; tentatively, D is TRBD1 (5 bases). Trimming pared 0 bases from V and 5 bases from J, leaving 14 bases between. CDR1 and CDR2 (germline): GTSNPN, SVGIG (reference sequence). This CDR3 is built from 15 residues.

V and J are TRBV28 and TRBJ2-5, with unresolved D. In germline, CDR1 is MDHEN, CDR2 SYDVKM. The V end lost 5 bases, the J end lost 0 bases, and 7 bases lay between the germline ends. This CDR3 has 13 amino acids. CDR3 DNA: TGTGCCAGCAGTGCAGTGAACCAAGAGACCCAGTACTTC. Translating gives CASSAVNQETQYF. Based on the CDR3 plus reference TRBV28 and TRBJ2-5, the full variable domain is DVKVTQSSRYLVKRTGEKVFLECVQDMDHENMFWYRQDPGLGLRLIYFSYDVKMKEKGDIPEGYSVSREKKERFSLILESASTNQTSMYLCASSAVNQETQYFGPGTRLLVL.

The chain has TRBV6-5 and TRBJ1-1; TRBD1 aligns across 8 bases. V was pared by 3 bases and J by 8 bases, with 2 bases of the junction left unmatched. In germline, CDR1 is MNHEY, CDR2 SVGAGI. The CDR3 has 12 residues. For the CDR3, the DNA is TGTGCCAGCAGTTATAACAGGGGGGAAGCTTTCTTT. Encoded protein: CASSYNRGEAFF.

The V and J genes are TRBV15 and TRBJ1-1; TRBD1 matches at 7 bases. This CDR3 spans 13 amino acids. With V trimmed by 5 bases and J by 4 bases, 4 bases remained unmatched. CDR1 is LNHNV, CDR2 YYDKDF, per germline (reference sequence). The CDR3 DNA reads as TGTGCCACCAGCCCTGACAGGGCCACTGAAGCTTTCTTT. Translating gives CATSPDRATEAFF.

Here the CDR3 reads CASSPSRELETQYF. The CDR3 DNA follows: TGTGCCAGCAGTCCCTCGCGGGAGTTGGAGACCCAGTACTTC. The V gene is TRBV28, the J gene TRBJ2-5; 7 bases match TRBD2. V shed 5 bases and J 5 bases; nucleotides not matched to a gene: 8. The CDR3 has 14 residues. CDR1 MDHEN and CDR2 SYDVKM come from the germline V gene.

This sequence joins TRBV30 and TRBJ2-1; a weak D match, TRBD2 (5 bases). V lost 5 bases and J lost 9, with 14 bases in between. The CDR3 is 12 amino acids. CDR1 GTSNPN and CDR2 SVGIG come from the germline V gene (reference sequence). The CDR3 coding sequence is TGTGCCTGGTATCGGGAAGAGGGTGAGCAGTTCTTC. Its translation: CAWYREEGEQFF.

The V call is TRBV6-5, the J call TRBJ2-7; D call uncertain. The CDR3 contains 14 residues. CDR1 is MNHEY and CDR2 is SVGAGI in the germline V gene. The germline V and J ends were trimmed by 2 bases and 3 bases, with 11 bases remaining between them. CDR3 in DNA: TGTGCCAGCAGTTACCGGCAGGCTTTCTACGAGCAGTACTTC. It yields the protein CASSYRQAFYEQYF.

This chain connects TRBV19 to TRBJ1-5; no firm D call. CDR3 length equals 13 residues. The germline V and J ends were trimmed by 5 bases and 4 bases, with 9 bases remaining between them. Germline CDR1 LNHDA, CDR2 SQIVND (reference sequence). The CDR3 loop reads CASSFDGNQPQHF. CDR3 coding DNA: TGTGCCAGTAGTTTCGACGGGAATCAGCCCCAGCATTTT.

This sequence joins TRBV9 and TRBJ2-7; D remains unclear. V lost 4 bases and J 2 bases, leaving 16 bases between the germline ends. Germline V lookup: CDR1 SGDLS, CDR2 YYNGEE. CDR3 length: 15 amino acids. The CDR3 is CASSPSGRNAYEQYF. CDR3 DNA sequence: TGTGCCAGCAGCCCCTCAGGCAGAAATGCCTACGAGCAGTACTTC.

The rearrangement joins TRBV4-3 to TRBJ2-2; 8 bases match TRBD2. The CDR3 has 17 amino acids. The ends lost 0 bases at V and 5 bases at J; junction bases unmatched: 8. In germline, CDR1 is LGHNA, CDR2 YSLEER. This CDR3 is CASSQEWGLGRTGELFF. The CDR3 DNA reads TGCGCCAGCAGCCAAGAATGGGGACTAGGGAGAACCGGGGAGCTGTTTTTT.

This clone showed up just a few times. The chain couples TRBV6-1 to TRBJ1-1, with D tentatively TRBD1 (6 bases). Trimming removed 6 bases at V and 7 bases at J, with 12 bases between. Germline values: CDR1 MNHNS, CDR2 SASEGT. This CDR3 comprises 12 residues. The CDR3 sequence: CASRDRQDEAFF. The CDR3 nucleotides read TGTGCCAGCAGAGACAGACAGGATGAAGCTTTCTTT.

The V gene is TRBV7-2, the J gene TRBJ1-5; possibly TRBD1 for D (6 bases). The CDR3 covers 14 residues. The germline gives CDR1 SGHTA, CDR2 FQGNSA. The V end was cut by 3 bases, the J end by 6 bases, with 12 bases between. The CDR3 sequence is CASSFNQGPQPQHF. CDR3 DNA: TGTGCCAGCAGCTTTAATCAGGGGCCTCAGCCCCAGCATTTT.

The J gene is TRBJ1-2, the V gene TRBV19, with 7 bases matching TRBD1. Per germline, CDR1 LNHDA and CDR2 SQIVND (reference sequence). The CDR3 covers 13 residues. Germline trimming cut 3 bases from V and 4 bases from J; bases unmatched to any gene: 2. The CDR3 region is CASSISGGYGYTF. In nucleotides, the CDR3 is TGTGCCAGTAGTATCTCAGGGGGCTATGGCTACACCTTC.

The chain employs TRBV28 and TRBJ1-5, with 9 positions matching TRBD1. In germline, CDR1 is MDHEN, CDR2 SYDVKM. With V trimmed by 6 bases and J by 5 bases, 14 bases remained unmatched. This CDR3 is built from 17 residues. CDR3 sequence reads: CASRWVPGQGIDQPQHF. The CDR3 DNA is TGTGCCAGCAGGTGGGTGCCGGGACAGGGCATAGATCAGCCCCAGCATTTT.

This sequence joins TRBV6-5 and TRBJ2-3, with 11 nucleotides matching TRBD1. The germline CDR1 and CDR2 sequences are MNHEY and SVGAGI. This CDR3 contains 14 residues. With V trimmed by 2 bases and J by 6 bases, 1 base remained unmatched. This CDR3 reads CASSYGQGADTQYF. The CDR3 DNA reads as TGTGCCAGCAGTTACGGACAGGGGGCTGATACGCAGTATTTT.

The rearrangement uses TRBV6-5 and TRBJ2-4; tentatively, D is TRBD1 (6 bases). CDR3 length: 16 amino acids. The V end was cut by 0 bases, the J end by 1 base, with 10 bases between. The germline V gene has CDR1 MNHEY and CDR2 SVGAGI. The CDR3 DNA reads as TGTGCCAGCAGTTACTCGAGGGGGAAGGCCAAAAACATTCAGTACTTC. It yields the protein CASSYSRGKAKNIQYF.

The chain joins TRBV28 to TRBJ1-5, with 7 bases that match TRBD1. CDR3 length equals 16 residues. Germline V CDR1 and CDR2: MDHEN, SYDVKM. Unmatched junction bases numbered 13, after V lost 11 bases and J lost 0 bases. The CDR3: CAHRGQRGYSNQPQHF. CDR3 DNA sequence: TGTGCCCATAGGGGACAGAGAGGCTATAGCAATCAGCCCCAGCATTTT.

This chain joins TRBV10-3 and TRBJ1-2; D may be TRBD1 (6 bases). V lost 2 bases, J lost 2 bases, and 12 bases lay in between. CDR3 length: 15 amino acids. Germline values: CDR1 ENHRY, CDR2 SYGVKD. Here the CDR3 reads CAISETRTENYGYTF. The CDR3 nucleotides read TGTGCCATCAGTGAGACTAGGACAGAAAACTATGGCTACACCTTC.

The CDR3 region has the DNA TGTGCCATCAGTGAGTCCAGAGTAGGCGGGGATGAGCAGTTCTTC. Protein sequence: CAISESRVGGDEQFF. This chain connects TRBV10-3 to TRBJ2-1, with D perhaps TRBD2 (6 bases). V was shortened by 0 bases and J by 8 bases, with 14 bases between the two germline ends. This CDR3 region has 15 residues. Germline CDR1 and CDR2: ENHRY and SYGVKD.